This T cell receptor beta chain is drawn from a study of regulatory T cells in long-lasting Graves disease (dated by TCRdb to the early 2020s). Regarding the complete study: In the newly diagnosed Graves' disease group, patients had been taking antithyroid drugs for less than 3 months. The study was conducted in China and was registered as a clinical trial. Peripheral blood TCR sequencing and RNA sequencing compared persistent Graves' disease patients with newly diagnosed Graves' disease patients. A total of roughly 35 samples were covered by TCR sequencing, comprising some 13 persistent and 20 newly diagnosed Graves' disease patients. Results the study describes overall, beyond this receptor: Because the primary lesion, thyroid tissue, could not be accessed, the study looked at peripheral blood alone. TRBV28, TRBJ1-2 and TRBJ2-5 were preferentially used in persistent disease, while TRBV20-1 and TRBJ2-1 were favored in newly diagnosed disease. The authors noted that the small sample size was a limitation that may lower accuracy. Persistent Graves' disease patients showed lower TCR Shannon entropy and fewer highly expanded clones than newly diagnosed patients, suggesting clonal expansion. Only the TCR beta chain was sequenced and analyzed. More public clonotypes were shared among persistent patients (around 2,600) than among newly diagnosed patients (966).

This clonotype was detected many times. Its antigen is unknown. Base quality data are lacking; no much larger clone is found one base away. The time point label of this sample denotes: newly diagnosed GD, antithyroid drugs for less than 3 months. RNA was extracted from PBMCs in TRIzol for both TCR sequencing and RNA sequencing. The diagnosis of Graves' disease followed American Thyroid Association guidelines. Patients for the study were recruited at an endocrinology department in Xi'an, China. From each patient, about 8.9 milliliters of peripheral blood was collected into an EDTA anticoagulant tube. Ficoll Paque Plus density gradient separation was used to isolate PBMCs, and no additional T cell sorting was done. RNA quality was checked with an Agilent 2100 Bioanalyzer and agarose gel, and concentration with a NanoDrop 2000. Libraries were prepared through multiplex PCR. This sample was sequenced with an Illumina HiSeq 4000. To build TCR beta libraries, CDR3 regions were amplified by Arm-PCR using iRepertoire HTBI primers. PCR products were gel purified before sequencing. Processing in the source paper ran as follows. A total of roughly 65 TRBV and some 13 TRBJ segments were identified across samples and were used for gene usage analysis of CDR3 amino acid clonotypes. COPE and FqMerger were used to merge filtered high-quality paired reads into contigs. BLAST was used to align contigs to IMGT TRBV, TRBD and TRBJ reference genes, and CDR3 was defined according to IMGT. Any clonotype with a frequency above 0.1% was counted as a highly expanded clone. Shannon entropy served as the measure of repertoire diversity, while the Gini coefficient captured V-J evenness. Public clonotypes were defined as clonotypes shared by more than one individual. TCRdb applied fastp at Q25 and MiXCR to the public reads, then kept only in-frame beta chains. One record per CDR3 amino acid sequence lists the most common genes and DNA. Clone size and V and J calls follow TCRdb, not the original study. Recorded for this sample are some 600,000 distinct CDR3 sequences; roughly 15% of them occurred a single time. The leading ten clones occupy 12% of the sample.

Trimming removed 1 base from V and 7 bases from J, leaving 8 bases between the germline ends. CDR1 and CDR2 were assigned from the germline V gene (reference sequence) as LGHDT and YNNKEL. The CDR3 spans 13 residues, from the cysteine through the phenylalanine. Only the CDR3 region is kept as DNA, spanning 39 bases read in frame from base 1. This sample was also put to use in a study of T cells in Graves' hyperthyroidism and ophthalmopathy. Reported in the second study: Stable Graves' hyperthyroidism was defined as no progression to ophthalmopathy during 18 months of follow-up. Hyperthyroidism patients were newly diagnosed, with disease duration under 2 months, and aged 18 to 65 years. The study excluded patients with uncontrolled infections, other autoimmune diseases, pregnancy or lactation. Diagnoses relied on clinical symptoms, serum thyroxine and TRAb, thyroid ultrasound and orbital computed tomography. The TCR CDR3 was subjected to a first round of RT-PCR using the HTBI primer set and the Qiagen OneStep RT-PCR kit. Most expanded thyroid clonotypes (frequency above 0.001) were also found in blood, which suggests that blood repertoires may mirror thyroid immune responses. A 13 V-J signature model separated ophthalmopathy from stable hyperthyroidism, with approximately 87% sensitivity and roughly 81% specificity in cross-validation and 80%/75% in testing. During validation, the model predicted progression to ophthalmopathy a median of around six months ahead of onset, with around 65% sensitivity and under 85% specificity. A discovery cohort of about a hundred patients, about 40 with Graves' ophthalmopathy and more than 55 with stable Graves' hyperthyroidism, was used to find distinguishing TCR V-J signatures. An independent validation cohort of under 20 hyperthyroidism patients and about 15 patients who later progressed to ophthalmopathy tested prospective prediction of ophthalmopathy. The 100 discovery patients were randomly split 7:3 into training and test sets. The study also compared thyroid tissue and blood T-cell repertoires from a handful of Graves' hyperthyroidism patients. After blood sampling, hyperthyroidism patients were treated with methimazole at a starting dose of 30 mg daily, and ophthalmopathy patients were treated with high-dose intravenous methylprednisolone. Libraries were constructed in a second round of multiplex PCR, after which size selection and purification were carried out. Libraries were sequenced paired-end with 100 bp reads on an Illumina HiSeq2000. Raw data were processed with SOAPnuke, discarding reads with adapters, uncalled bases, mean Phred below 15, or no exact constant-primer or identifier match. High-quality paired reads were merged using COPE v1.2.5, and each unique nucleotide sequence was defined as a clonotype. MiTCR v1.1 was used to align clonotypes to the IMGT TRBV, TRBD and TRBJ reference segments. Analysis was restricted to V-J combinations with a frequency above 0.0001, which covered about 99% of repertoires. A TCS score was defined as the ratio of F50 (clonal expansion) to E x V (chaos), with BLOSUM62-based TCRdist applied between CDR3 peptides within each V-J. Welch's t-statistics and random forest reduced roughly 500 V-J features to 13, which were used in a naive Bayes classifier (R e1071). Sample size was not statistically predetermined, and investigators were not blinded to group allocation. TCR Vbeta CDR3 sequencing of 135 peripheral blood samples (approximately 44 ophthalmopathy, under 80 hyperthyroidism and roughly 17 progressor patients) is reported in the paper.

Sequencing used peripheral blood mononuclear cells (PBMCs), obtained at new diagnosis, from a patient treated with antithyroid drugs. Rearrangement joined TRBV3-1 to TRBJ2-1; the D gene assignment is perhaps TRBD1 or TRBD2, with each matching 6 bases. This sequence was found in a young man with Graves disease. Donor details come from another sample of the same person, matched by shared clones. Here is the DNA: TGTGCCAGCAGCCAAGGGGGGGCGAATGAGCAGTTCTTC. Translated, this is CASSQGGANEQFF.